This T cell receptor beta chain was retrieved from a study of shared clonotypes between healthy human individuals. Comment on this clone: The antigen is not known.

V was shortened by 2 bases and J by 1 base, with 6 bases between the two germline ends. The CDR3 sequence is 14 residues long. CDR1 MDHEN and CDR2 SYDVKM come from the germline V gene. Using about 220 ng DNA, tens of thousands of T cell genomes, the sorted-subset replicate PCRs were run. In the authors' workflow: Junction-only immunoSEQ data arrived without quality scores, meaning filtering differed. Clones were read by immunoSEQ multiplex PCR, and TCRdb kept only the in-frame ones, dropping some. V and J calls and clone size follow that table, whereas D and trimming were derived from the DNA. This sample has 330,000 or so clones, with 70% to 75% found just once. Notes on the study in general: Researchers found naive subsets generally carried larger estimated richness than memory subsets.

This receptor was taken from a man aged 25-40 years in good health. The rearrangement joins TRBV28 to TRBJ1-3; D is ambiguous. Sequencing was carried out using memory CD4+ T cells sorted from blood. Subset noted: CD45RA-negative fraction. Here the CDR3 DNA reads TGTGCCAGCAGTTTAGTAGGATCTGGAAACACCATATATTTT. Its translation is CASSLVGSGNTIYF.